This entry lists 18 T cell receptor beta chains sequenced from one sample in a study of T cells in Graves' hyperthyroidism and ophthalmopathy. RNA transcripts were the template for amplifying TCR beta CDR3 regions. Carried out on the TCR CDR3, a first-round RT-PCR used the HTBI primer set. Using its own MiXCR run on the multiplex PCR reads, TCRdb lists one record per CDR3 protein. This sample has under 400,000 distinct CDR3 sequences, with 15% to 20% found just once. Sequencing used blood. The receptors here all came from a woman aged 45 to 65 with Graves' hyperthyroidism.

This clonotype showed up many times. V and J are TRBV11-2 and TRBJ2-1; D not resolved. Trimming took 5 bases from V and 5 from J, leaving 7 bases between them. The germline V gene encodes CDR1 SGHAT and CDR2 FQNNGV. CDR3 size: 12 residues. The CDR3 spells CASSTPNNEQFF. In DNA form, the CDR3 reads TGTGCCAGCAGCACCCCAAACAATGAGCAGTTCTTC.

This clonotype has just a few counts. J is TRBJ2-1 and V is TRBV15; 14 bases line up with TRBD2. Germline assignment: CDR1 LNHNV and CDR2 YYDKDF (reference sequence). V was clipped by 0 bases and J by 8 bases; unmatched bases: 12. This CDR3 is 19 amino acids long. The CDR3 here is CATSREWVGLAGARDEQFF. The DNA of the CDR3 is TGTGCCACCAGCAGAGAATGGGTGGGACTAGCGGGAGCTAGGGATGAGCAGTTCTTC. The whole variable domain, filled in from reference TRBV15 and TRBJ2-1, reads DAMVIQNPRYQVTQFGKPVTLSCSQTLNHNVMYWYQQKSSQAPKLLFHYYDKDFNNEADTPDNFQSRRPNTSFCFLDIRSPGLGDTAMYLCATSREWVGLAGARDEQFFGPGTRLTVL.

This clonotype was found a few times. The chain carries TRBV30 and TRBJ2-2; 9 bases are shared with TRBD2. The V segment lost 2 bases and the J segment 2 bases; nucleotides outside the gene matches: 3. This CDR3 is 15 amino acids long. Germline V gives CDR1 GTSNPN, CDR2 SVGIG (reference sequence). The CDR3 DNA reads TGTGCCTGGAGTCGACTAGCGGATAACACCGGGGAGCTGTTTTTT. Amino acid sequence: CAWSRLADNTGELFF.

This chain connects TRBV20-1 to TRBJ2-7; D gene unclear. Trimming left V 5 bases short and J 0 bases short, with 17 bases between. The CDR3 contains 15 residues. Germline lookup yields CDR1 DFQATT and CDR2 SNEGSKA (reference sequence). The CDR3 region has the DNA TGCAGTGCTCCCCGCGGTTTGCTGAGCTCCTACGAGCAGTACTTC. The encoded protein is CSAPRGLLSSYEQYF.

This clonotype came up a few times. V is TRBV6-1 and J is TRBJ2-3; TRBD2 might be the D (5 bases). V shed 3 bases and J shed 3 bases, with 13 bases lying between them. From germline, CDR1 is MNHNS and CDR2 SASEGT. CDR3 length equals 15 residues. In DNA form, the CDR3 reads TGTGCCAGCAGTGAGGCGGCGGGCCTTACAGATACGCAGTATTTT. Amino acid sequence: CASSEAAGLTDTQYF.

This clonotype was counted a few times. This chain joins TRBV30 and TRBJ1-2, with D perhaps TRBD1 (5 bases). Germline assignment: CDR1 GTSNPN and CDR2 SVGIG (reference sequence). Trimming removed 4 bases from V and 6 bases from J, with 15 bases in between. CDR3 length: 13 amino acids. The CDR3 sequence is CAWNDARGDGYTF. The CDR3 region has the DNA TGTGCCTGGAACGACGCAAGAGGGGATGGCTACACCTTC.

This clonotype appeared many times. The chain joins TRBV2 to TRBJ2-1; 9 bases align to TRBD2. Germline V gives CDR1 SNHLY, CDR2 FYNNEI. With 1 base clipped from V and 6 bases from J, the junction kept 1 base outside the gene matches. The CDR3 contains 14 residues. CDR3 in DNA: TGTGCCAGCAGTGAAGGACTAGCGGCCAATGAGCAGTTCTTC. Amino acids: CASSEGLAANEQFF.

The chain links TRBV5-1 to TRBJ2-1; TRBD2 matches at 13 bases. The J segment lost 3 bases and the V segment lost 3 bases, leaving 9 bases of the junction unmatched. Germline V gene lookup returns CDR1 SGHRS and CDR2 YFSETQ. The CDR3 consists of 18 residues. CDR3 in DNA: TGCGCCAGCAGCTCGAGGGGACTAGCGGGAATAGACTACAATGAGCAGTTCTTC. It translates to CASSSRGLAGIDYNEQFF.

This clonotype was observed many times. The V and J genes are TRBV6-1 and TRBJ1-6; possibly TRBD1 for D (5 bases). CDR3 size: 15 residues. V was pared by 5 bases and J by 5 bases, with 13 bases between. CDR1 is MNHNS, CDR2 SASEGT, per germline. The CDR3 region has the DNA TGTGCCAGCAGTAAGGGGACGTACGATAATTCACCCCTCCACTTT. Translation gives CASSKGTYDNSPLHF.

In its sample, this clonotype was seen many times. V and J are TRBV12-3 or TRBV12-4 and TRBJ2-4; 10 bases match TRBD2. The CDR3 runs 18 residues. With V trimmed by 6 bases and J by 0 bases, 11 bases remained unmatched. CDR3 protein: CASSPHSGGRLAKNIQYF. In DNA, the CDR3 is TGTGCCAGCAGCCCGCATAGCGGGGGGAGACTAGCCAAAAACATTCAGTACTTC.

This clonotype has only a few counts. The rearrangement uses TRBV14 and TRBJ1-1, with 7 bases aligning to TRBD1. The CDR3 is 13 residues long. Per germline, CDR1 SGHDN and CDR2 FVKESK. With V trimmed by 1 base and J by 7 bases, 3 bases remained unmatched. The CDR3: CASSQGNRGEAFF. The CDR3 DNA sequence: TGTGCCAGCAGCCAAGGGAACAGGGGTGAAGCTTTCTTT.

This clonotype was picked up many times. V and J are TRBV2 and TRBJ2-1; the D is unclear. Trimming removed 3 bases from V and 6 bases from J, with 15 bases in between. The germline V gene encodes CDR1 SNHLY and CDR2 FYNNEI. This CDR3 is built from 15 residues. DNA of the CDR3: TGTGCCAGCAGTGATATCGCCGCCAGGAGCAATGAGCAGTTCTTC. Translation gives CASSDIAARSNEQFF.

In this sample, this clonotype turned up many times. The chain uses TRBV27 and TRBJ2-1; TRBD2 matches 7 bases. Germline loops: CDR1 MNHEY, CDR2 SMNVEV (reference sequence). The length of the CDR3 is 13 residues. V was pared by 8 bases and J by 10 bases, with 11 bases of the junction left unmatched. For the CDR3, the DNA is TGTGCCAGCGTAGGCCGGACTAGTTCGGAGCAGTTCTTC. This gives the protein CASVGRTSSEQFF.

In regard to this clonotype: Relative to the germline gene, one junction end is altered; a read error may explain this. The gene calls are TRBV7-7 and TRBJ1-2, with TRBD1 matching over 7 bases. Germline CDR1 is SSHAT and CDR2 is FNYEAQ (reference sequence). The CDR3 extends over 15 amino acids. The CDR3, as DNA: TGTGCTAGCAGCTTCCGGGGACAGTTCATCTATGGCTACACCTTC. It specifies CASSFRGQFIYGYTF.

In this sample, this clonotype turned up a few times. This sequence joins TRBV13 and TRBJ1-5; D is possibly TRBD1 (5 bases). Looked up from germline, CDR1 is PRHDT and CDR2 is FYEKMQ (reference sequence). This CDR3 contains 13 residues. Trimming took 5 bases from V and 9 from J, leaving 14 bases between them. CDR3: CASSRGGDLPQHF. The DNA for the CDR3 is TGTGCCAGCAGCCGGGGCGGGGATCTGCCCCAGCATTTT.

This clonotype was seen repeatedly, ten times or more. Mismatch with germline at one junction end may stem from a read error. This rearrangement joins TRBV12-3 or TRBV12-4 to TRBJ1-4; D ambiguous. The CDR3 has 16 residues. The CDR3 is CASSLGRTATNEKLFF. The DNA for the CDR3 is TGTGCCAGCAGCTTAGGACGGACCGCAACTAATGAAAAACTGTTTTTT.

This clonotype has more than one count but fewer than ten. The rearrangement uses TRBV27 and TRBJ1-2; D remains ambiguous. The CDR3 consists of 13 residues. The V gene's germline CDR1 is MNHEY and CDR2 SMNVEV (reference sequence). Trimming stripped 2 bases from V and 4 bases from J, with 8 bases between. CDR3 sequence: CASSLKGFYGYTF. The CDR3 DNA sequence: TGTGCCAGCAGTTTAAAGGGTTTCTATGGCTACACCTTC.

This clonotype was picked up a small number of times. This chain links TRBV5-1 with TRBJ2-1; 14 nucleotides line up with TRBD2. CDR3 size: 18 residues. The V gene's germline CDR1 is SGHRS and CDR2 YFSETQ. The V and J ends lost 0 bases and 0 bases, in that order; junction bases with no gene match: 2. The CDR3 coding sequence is TGCGCCAGCAGCTTGGGACTAGCGGGAGGGATCTCCTACAATGAGCAGTTCTTC. Translated: CASSLGLAGGISYNEQFF.